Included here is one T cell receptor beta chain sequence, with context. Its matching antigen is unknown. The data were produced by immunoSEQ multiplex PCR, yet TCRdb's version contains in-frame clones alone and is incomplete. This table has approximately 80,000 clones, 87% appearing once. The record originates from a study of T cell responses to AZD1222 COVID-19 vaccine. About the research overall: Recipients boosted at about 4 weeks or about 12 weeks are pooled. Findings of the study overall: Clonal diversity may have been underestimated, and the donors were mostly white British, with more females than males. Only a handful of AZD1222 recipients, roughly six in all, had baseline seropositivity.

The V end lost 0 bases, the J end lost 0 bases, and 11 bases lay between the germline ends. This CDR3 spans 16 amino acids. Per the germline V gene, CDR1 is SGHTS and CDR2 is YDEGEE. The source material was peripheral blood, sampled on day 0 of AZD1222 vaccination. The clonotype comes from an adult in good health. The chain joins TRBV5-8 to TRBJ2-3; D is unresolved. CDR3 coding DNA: TGTGCCAGCAGCTTGGCCTTGGGGATTAGCACAGATACGCAGTATTTT. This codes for CASSLALGISTDTQYF.